This T cell receptor beta chain stems from a study of T cells in Graves' hyperthyroidism and ophthalmopathy. Germline loops: CDR1 MGHRA, CDR2 YSYEKL. This CDR3 has 14 residues. The ends lost 3 bases at V and 3 bases at J; junction bases unmatched: 5. Using RNA transcripts as the source, TCR beta CDR3 regions were amplified. HTBI primers were the set used in a first-round RT-PCR of the TCR CDR3. TCRdb re-called the multiplex PCR reads through MiXCR, storing one row per CDR3 protein. Of 470,000 or so distinct CDR3 sequences listed, less than 25% are singletons. Cells are PBMCs isolated from more than 8.5 ml of fresh blood.

This chain joins TRBV4-1 and TRBJ2-7; 7 nucleotides match TRBD2. The receptor comes from a young man with Graves' hyperthyroidism. The specimen was blood. The CDR3 reads CASSHPGTNYEQYF. The CDR3 DNA reads as TGCGCCAGCAGCCACCCAGGGACTAACTACGAGCAGTACTTC.